These T cell receptor beta chains were read from a single sample in a study of T cell responses to AZD1222 COVID-19 vaccine. The table came from immunoSEQ multiplex PCR; TCRdb's copy has only in-frame clones and leaves some out. The data hold some 150,000 clones, with 75% to 90% observed a single time. Source: peripheral blood, taken after recovery from COVID-19. These receptors were obtained from an adult who had recovered from COVID-19. Each CDR3 is given with its conserved first and last residue. D genes are given only for firm matches. Size values are once, few and many counts, or a class for expanded clones, and some rows have none.

TRBJ2-2	TRBV12-3/TRBV12-4	NA	13	NA	TGTGCCAGCAGTTTAATGGTCACCGGGGAGCTGTTTTTT	CASSLMVTGELFF
TRBJ1-4	TRBV6-5	NA	14	NA	TGTGCCAGCAGTACCCTTGGCCTTAATGAAAAACTGTTTTTT	CASSTLGLNEKLFF
TRBJ1-4	TRBV4-2	NA	15	NA	TGTGCCAGCAGCACTATGACAAGTACGAATGAAAAACTGTTTTTT	CASSTMTSTNEKLFF
TRBJ2-7	TRBV20-1	NA	11	NA	TGCAGTGCAATGGGAACCTACGAGCAGTACTTC	CSAMGTYEQYF
TRBJ1-4	TRBV15	TRBD1	15	NA	TGTGCCACCAGCAGAGAGGGACAGGGGACGTGGAAACTGTTTTTT	CATSREGQGTWKLFF
TRBJ1-4	TRBV28	NA	10	NA	TGTGCCAGCAGTCAAGAAAAACTGTTTTTT	CASSQEKLFF
TRBJ2-1	TRBV5-5	TRBD2	14	NA	TGTGCCAGCAGCCCGACTAGCGGATACAATGAGCAGTTCTTC	CASSPTSGYNEQFF
TRBJ1-2	TRBV10-3	NA	13	NA	TGTGCCATCACCCGGGACCGGGAGTCTGGCTACACCTTC	CAITRDRESGYTF
TRBJ2-1	TRBV5-4	TRBD2	14	once	TGTGCCAGCAGCTTGGGCCTAGCGGCTAATGAGCAGTTCTTC	CASSLGLAANEQFF
TRBJ2-2	TRBV4-2	NA	16	NA	TGTGCCAGCAGCCAAGATGTCGCCGGGAACACCGGGGAGCTGTTTTTT	CASSQDVAGNTGELFF
TRBJ1-2	TRBV2	NA	15	NA	TGTGCCAGCAGTGAGCTTGCGGGTCTTCACAATGGCTACACCTTC	CASSELAGLHNGYTF
TRBJ2-7	TRBV29-1	NA	12	NA	TGCAGCGTTGAGGACAACTCCTACGAGCAGTACTTC	CSVEDNSYEQYF
TRBJ2-6	TRBV19	TRBD1	15	NA	TGTGCCAGTAGATCAGGGGGCGCTGGGGCCAACGTCCTGACTTTC	CASRSGGAGANVLTF
TRBJ2-7	TRBV9	NA	14	NA	TGTGCCAGCAGCAAGGGGGACACGACCTACGAGCAGTACTTC	CASSKGDTTYEQYF
TRBJ1-2	TRBV6-2/TRBV6-3	NA	12	once	TGTGCCAGCAGTTACTCGACCTATGGCTACACCTTC	CASSYSTYGYTF
TRBJ1-2	TRBV28	NA	14	once	TGTGCCAGCAGTTCCTACGACGGATTCTATGGCTACACCTTC	CASSSYDGFYGYTF
TRBJ1-2	TRBV7-2	TRBD1	12	NA	TGTGCCAGCAGACAACAGGGGCGGGGCTACACCTTC	CASRQQGRGYTF
TRBJ2-5	TRBV3-1/TRBV3-2	NA	13	NA	TGTGCCAGCAGCCAACGCAGGGAAAGGAGCCAGTACTTC	CASSQRRERSQYF
TRBJ2-2	TRBV2	TRBD1	14	NA	TGTGCCAGCAAGGGGGCAGTTAGCACCGGGGAGCTGTTTTTT	CASKGAVSTGELFF
TRBJ2-5	TRBV7-9	NA	13	NA	TGTGCCAGCACCTCCGGGGACGCGGAGACCCAGTACTTC	CASTSGDAETQYF
TRBJ1-4	TRBV29-1	NA	17	few	TGCAGCGTTGAACAAATCAACCGGGGGACGGCTAATGAAAAACTGTTTTTT	CSVEQINRGTANEKLFF
TRBJ1-2	TRBV3-1/TRBV3-2	NA	15	NA	TGTGCCAGCAGCCAAGATGTCGGACGGACCTATGGCTACACCTTC	CASSQDVGRTYGYTF
TRBJ2-7	TRBV5-1	NA	14	NA	TGCGCCAGCAGCTACACCGCAGGGTACTACGAGCAGTACTTC	CASSYTAGYYEQYF
TRBJ2-2	TRBV4-2	TRBD2	16	few	TGTGCCAGCAGCCAAGTGAGTAGCGGGGCCCCCGGGGAGCTGTTTTTT	CASSQVSSGAPGELFF
TRBJ1-2	TRBV5-6	TRBD1	15	NA	TGTGCCAGCAGCTTGTTGGACAGGGAACTCTATGGCTACACCTTC	CASSLLDRELYGYTF
TRBJ2-2	TRBV9	TRBD1	16	NA	TGTGCCAGCAGCTCCACAGGGGGCGCTAACACCGGGGAGCTGTTTTTT	CASSSTGGANTGELFF
TRBJ2-7	TRBV2	TRBD1	12	NA	TGTGCCAGCAGTGTTACAGGGGCCTCCGATGGCTTC	CASSVTGASDGF
TRBJ1-2	TRBV19	TRBD1	17	NA	TGTGCCAGTAGCCCTCGTCGGGACAGCCGTTCTAACTATGGCTACACCTTC	CASSPRRDSRSNYGYTF
TRBJ1-1	TRBV19	NA	14	NA	TGTGCCAGTAGTTCATGGACAGTTGGAACTGAAGCTTTCTTT	CASSSWTVGTEAFF
TRBJ1-2	TRBV19	NA	13	NA	TGTGCCAGTACAGGGTCCCCGGTTGGAGGCTACACCTTC	CASTGSPVGGYTF
TRBJ1-1	TRBV6-5	TRBD1	15	NA	TGTGCCAGCAGTTTCCGGGACAGGGTCCGGACTGAAGCTTTCTTT	CASSFRDRVRTEAFF
TRBJ2-7	TRBV28	NA	12	NA	TGTGCCAGCAGTTATCAGGGCTACGAGCAGTACTTC	CASSYQGYEQYF
TRBJ2-7	TRBV6-5	TRBD2	16	NA	TGTGCCAGCAGTTCGGTACTAGCGGGAGTCGGGGGGGAGCAGTACTTC	CASSSVLAGVGGEQYF
TRBJ2-7	TRBV6-1	NA	16	NA	TGTGCCAGCAGTGCATATCACGGGGGCGCAGTAAGCGAGCAGTACTTC	CASSAYHGGAVSEQYF
TRBJ1-2	TRBV19	TRBD1	18	NA	TGTGCCAGTAGTTTCATTTCCGGGACAGGGAGTTTAAACTATGGCTACACCTTC	CASSFISGTGSLNYGYTF
TRBJ2-7	TRBV5-4	NA	13	NA	TGTGCCAGCAGTTGGACCGGGGCCTACGAGCAGTACTTC	CASSWTGAYEQYF
TRBJ1-2	TRBV6-2/TRBV6-3	TRBD1	15	NA	TGTGCCAGCAGTTACTCTGATACAGGGGTCTATGGCTACACCTTC	CASSYSDTGVYGYTF
TRBJ1-2	TRBV6-6	NA	14	NA	TGTGCCAGCAGTTACTTCTTGGCAGGGTACGGCTACACCTTC	CASSYFLAGYGYTF
TRBJ2-7	TRBV3-1/TRBV3-2	NA	14	NA	TGTGCCAGCAGCCTCCTGACTAGTCTCCACGAGCAGTACTTC	CASSLLTSLHEQYF
TRBJ1-1	TRBV6-2/TRBV6-3	NA	16	NA	TGTGCCAGCAGTTACTCAAGGGAAACGTCGAACACTGAAGCTTTCTTT	CASSYSRETSNTEAFF
TRBJ2-1	TRBV10-1	TRBD2	14	NA	TGCGCCAGCAGGGGACTAGCGGGAGACTATGAGCAGTTCTTC	CASRGLAGDYEQFF
TRBJ1-5	TRBV7-2	NA	13	NA	TGTGCCAGCAGCCCGGGGGAGTTTCAGCCCCAGCATTTT	CASSPGEFQPQHF
TRBJ2-7	TRBV19	TRBD1	15	NA	TGTGCCAGTAGTATAGGGACAGGGCGGGCCTACGAGCAGTACTTC	CASSIGTGRAYEQYF
TRBJ1-1	TRBV5-5	NA	15	NA	TGTGCCAGCAGCCTTTACGGGGGCGCGAACACTGAAGCTTTCTTT	CASSLYGGANTEAFF
TRBJ1-5	TRBV6-5	NA	15	NA	TGTGCCAGCAGTCCGCGGTACGGGTCCAATCAGCCCCAGCATTTT	CASSPRYGSNQPQHF
TRBJ2-1	TRBV5-6	TRBD2	14	NA	TGTGCCAGCAGCTACGGGCTAGCGGGGGATGAGCAGTTCTTC	CASSYGLAGDEQFF
TRBJ2-5	TRBV18	NA	17	NA	TGTGCCAGCTCACCTAACGCGGCTCACAGTGGCCAAGAGACCCAGTACTTC	CASSPNAAHSGQETQYF
TRBJ1-1	TRBV19	NA	13	NA	TGTGCCAGTAGTATATCGTCGAACACTGAAGCTTTCTTT	CASSISSNTEAFF
TRBJ1-1	TRBV5-1	NA	14	NA	TGCGCCAGCAGGCTTCGACAGTGGGGCACTGAAGCTTTCTTT	CASRLRQWGTEAFF
TRBJ2-5	TRBV9	NA	13	NA	TGTGCCAGCAGCGTAGCAGTTGGGAAGACCCAGTACTTC	CASSVAVGKTQYF
TRBJ1-1	TRBV7-9	NA	14	NA	TGTGCCAGCAGCTCCTCCGGGGGAGCCACTGAAGCTTTCTTT	CASSSSGGATEAFF
TRBJ2-7	TRBV27	TRBD1	12	NA	TGTGCCAGCAGTTTGATGGGACAGGTGATAACGTTC	CASSLMGQVITF
TRBJ1-2	TRBV19	NA	12	NA	TGTGCCAGTAGTACCAGGGTCTTGGGCTACACCTTC	CASSTRVLGYTF
TRBJ1-5	TRBV28	NA	12	NA	TGTGCCAGCAGTTCGGTGAGTCAGCCCCAGCATTTT	CASSSVSQPQHF
TRBJ1-3	TRBV5-6	TRBD1	15	NA	TGTGCCAGCAGCCCGACAGGGGGCTCTGGAAACACCATATATTTT	CASSPTGGSGNTIYF
TRBJ2-7	TRBV27	TRBD2	19	NA	TGTGCCAGCAGTTTACGAACCCCTTCCGGAGCGGGGGGGGACTACGAGCAGTACTTC	CASSLRTPSGAGGDYEQYF
TRBJ1-1	TRBV2	NA	14	once	TGTGCCAGCAGTGAAGCTTTGAGTGGCACTGAAGCTTTCTTT	CASSEALSGTEAFF
TRBJ2-5	TRBV12-5	NA	13	NA	TGTGCTAGTGGTTCTTCTGGGTCAGAGACCCAGTACTTC	CASGSSGSETQYF
TRBJ2-3	TRBV5-1	TRBD2	18	once	TGCGCCAGCAGCGCACCCCGGACTAGCGGGAGGGGAACAGATACGCAGTATTTT	CASSAPRTSGRGTDTQYF
TRBJ1-2	TRBV24-1	NA	14	NA	TGTGCCACCAGTGATCCCCGGGCCCACTATGGCTACACCTTC	CATSDPRAHYGYTF